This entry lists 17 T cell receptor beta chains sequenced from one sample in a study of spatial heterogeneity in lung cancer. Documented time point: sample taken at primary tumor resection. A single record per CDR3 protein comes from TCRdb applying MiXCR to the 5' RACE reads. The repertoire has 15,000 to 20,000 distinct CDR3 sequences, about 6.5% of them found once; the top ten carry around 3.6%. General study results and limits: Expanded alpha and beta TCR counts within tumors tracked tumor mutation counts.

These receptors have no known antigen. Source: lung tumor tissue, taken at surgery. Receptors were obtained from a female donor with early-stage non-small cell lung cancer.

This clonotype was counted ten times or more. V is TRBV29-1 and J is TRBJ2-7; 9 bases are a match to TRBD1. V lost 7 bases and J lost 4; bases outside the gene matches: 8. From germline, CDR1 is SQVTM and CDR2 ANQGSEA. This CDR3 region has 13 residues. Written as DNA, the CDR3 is TGCAGCGCGCGACGGGGACAGGGTTACGAGCAGTACTTC. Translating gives CSARRGQGYEQYF.

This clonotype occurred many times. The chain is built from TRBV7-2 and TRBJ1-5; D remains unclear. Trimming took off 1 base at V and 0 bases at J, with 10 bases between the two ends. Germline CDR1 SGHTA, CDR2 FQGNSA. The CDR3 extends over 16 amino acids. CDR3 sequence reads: CASSLGATYSNQPQHF. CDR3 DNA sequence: TGTGCCAGCAGCTTAGGGGCAACTTATAGCAATCAGCCCCAGCATTTT.

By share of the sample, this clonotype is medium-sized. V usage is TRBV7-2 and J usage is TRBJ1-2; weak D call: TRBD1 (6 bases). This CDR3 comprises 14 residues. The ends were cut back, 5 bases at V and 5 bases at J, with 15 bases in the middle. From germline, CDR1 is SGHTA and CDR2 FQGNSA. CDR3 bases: TGTGCCAGCAGCCGACAAGGGGGAGGGTATGGCTACACCTTC. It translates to CASSRQGGGYGYTF. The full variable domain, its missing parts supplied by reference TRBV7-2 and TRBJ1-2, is GAGVSQSPSNKVTEKGKDVELRCDPISGHTALYWYRQSLGQGLEFLIYFQGNSAPDKSGLPSDRFSAERTGGSVSTLTIQRTQQEDSAVYLCASSRQGGGYGYTFGSGTRLTVV.

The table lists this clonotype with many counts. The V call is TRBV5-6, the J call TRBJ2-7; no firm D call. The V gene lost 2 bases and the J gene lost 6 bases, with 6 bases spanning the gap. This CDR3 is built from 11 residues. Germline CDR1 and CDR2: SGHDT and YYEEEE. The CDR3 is CASSFMFEQYF. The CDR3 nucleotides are TGTGCCAGCAGCTTCATGTTCGAGCAGTACTTC.

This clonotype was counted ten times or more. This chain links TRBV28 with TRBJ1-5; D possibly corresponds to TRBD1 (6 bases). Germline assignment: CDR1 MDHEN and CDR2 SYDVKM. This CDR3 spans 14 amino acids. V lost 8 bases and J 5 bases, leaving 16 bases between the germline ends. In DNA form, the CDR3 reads TGTGCCAGCCTTGTTAGGGGGGGCCATCAGCCCCAGCATTTT. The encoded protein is CASLVRGGHQPQHF.

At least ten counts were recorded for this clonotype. CDR3 DNA: TGCAGCGTTGCCTCAGGGGGCATTGGAAACACCATATATTTT. Translated, it gives CSVASGGIGNTIYF. The V call is TRBV29-1, the J call TRBJ1-3, with 8 positions matching TRBD1. The V gene end was trimmed by 4 bases and the J gene end by 3 bases; junction bases not matched to a gene: 5. CDR1 is SQVTM, CDR2 ANQGSEA, per germline. CDR3 length: 14 amino acids.

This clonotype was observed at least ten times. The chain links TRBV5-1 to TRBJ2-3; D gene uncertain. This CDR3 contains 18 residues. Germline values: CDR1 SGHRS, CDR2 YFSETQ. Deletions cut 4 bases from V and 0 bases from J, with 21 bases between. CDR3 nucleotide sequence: TGCGCCAGCAGCACAACTCCCCGTACGCGTTCTAGCACAGATACGCAGTATTTT. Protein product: CASSTTPRTRSSTDTQYF.

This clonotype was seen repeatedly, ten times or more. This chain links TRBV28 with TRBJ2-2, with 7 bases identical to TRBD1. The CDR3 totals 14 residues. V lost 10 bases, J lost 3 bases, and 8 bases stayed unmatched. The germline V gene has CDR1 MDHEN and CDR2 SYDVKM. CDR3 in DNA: TGTGCCACCAGGACAGGTGTGGACACCGGGGAGCTGTTTTTT. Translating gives CATRTGVDTGELFF.

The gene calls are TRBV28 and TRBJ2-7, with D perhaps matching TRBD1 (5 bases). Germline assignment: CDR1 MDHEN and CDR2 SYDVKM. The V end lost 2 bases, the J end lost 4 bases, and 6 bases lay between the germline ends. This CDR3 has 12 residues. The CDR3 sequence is CASSLRGYEQYF. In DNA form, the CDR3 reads TGTGCCAGCAGTTTAAGGGGATACGAGCAGTACTTC. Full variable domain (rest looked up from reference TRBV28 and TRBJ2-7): DVKVTQSSRYLVKRTGEKVFLECVQDMDHENMFWYRQDPGLGLRLIYFSYDVKMKEKGDIPEGYSVSREKKERFSLILESASTNQTSMYLCASSLRGYEQYFGPGTRLTVT.

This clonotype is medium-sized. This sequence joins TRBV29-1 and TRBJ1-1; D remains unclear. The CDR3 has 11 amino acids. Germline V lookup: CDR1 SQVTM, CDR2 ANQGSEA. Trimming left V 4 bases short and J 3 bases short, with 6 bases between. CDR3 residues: CSVGVDTEAFF. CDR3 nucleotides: TGCAGCGTTGGAGTTGACACTGAAGCTTTCTTT.

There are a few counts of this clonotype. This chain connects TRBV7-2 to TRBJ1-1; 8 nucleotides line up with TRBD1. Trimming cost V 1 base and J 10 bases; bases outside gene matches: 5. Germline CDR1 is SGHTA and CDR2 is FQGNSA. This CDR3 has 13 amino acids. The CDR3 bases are TGTGCCAGCAGCTTAGGGACAGGGACGGCAGCTTTCTTT. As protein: CASSLGTGTAAFF. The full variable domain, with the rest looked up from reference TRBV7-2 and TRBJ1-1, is GAGVSQSPSNKVTEKGKDVELRCDPISGHTALYWYRQSLGQGLEFLIYFQGNSAPDKSGLPSDRFSAERTGGSVSTLTIQRTQQEDSAVYLCASSLGTGTAAFFGQGTRLTVV.

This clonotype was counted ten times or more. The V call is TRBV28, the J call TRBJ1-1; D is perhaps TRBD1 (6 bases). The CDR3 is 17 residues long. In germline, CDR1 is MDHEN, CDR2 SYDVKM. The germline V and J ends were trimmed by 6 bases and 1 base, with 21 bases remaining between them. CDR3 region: CASSPYGRRGQNTEAFF. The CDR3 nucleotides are TGTGCCAGCAGCCCTTATGGAAGGAGGGGACAGAACACTGAAGCTTTCTTT.

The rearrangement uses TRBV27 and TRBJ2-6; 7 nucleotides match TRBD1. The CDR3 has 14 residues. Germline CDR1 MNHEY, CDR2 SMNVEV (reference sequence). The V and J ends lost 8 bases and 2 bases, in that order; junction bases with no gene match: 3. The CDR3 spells CASLDRAGANVLTF. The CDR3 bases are TGTGCCAGCCTAGACAGGGCTGGGGCCAACGTCCTGACTTTC. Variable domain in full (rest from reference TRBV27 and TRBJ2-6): EAQVTQNPRYLITVTGKKLTVTCSQNMNHEYMSWYRQDPGLGLRQIYYSMNVEVTDKGDVPEGYKVSRKEKRNFPLILESPSPNQTSLYFCASLDRAGANVLTFGAGSRLTVL.

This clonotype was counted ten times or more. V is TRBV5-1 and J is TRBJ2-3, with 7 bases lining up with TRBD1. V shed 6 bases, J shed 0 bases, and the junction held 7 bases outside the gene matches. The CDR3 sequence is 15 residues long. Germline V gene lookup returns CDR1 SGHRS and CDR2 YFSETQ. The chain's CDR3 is CASTSTRGSTDTQYF. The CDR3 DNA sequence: TGCGCCAGCACCTCGACCAGGGGGAGCACAGATACGCAGTATTTT.

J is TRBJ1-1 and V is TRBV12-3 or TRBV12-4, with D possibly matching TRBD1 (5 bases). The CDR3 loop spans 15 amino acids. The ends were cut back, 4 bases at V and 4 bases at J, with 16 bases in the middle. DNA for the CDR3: TGTGCCAGCAGTTCCGGAGGGGCCCTGAGCACTGAAGCTTTCTTT. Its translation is CASSSGGALSTEAFF.

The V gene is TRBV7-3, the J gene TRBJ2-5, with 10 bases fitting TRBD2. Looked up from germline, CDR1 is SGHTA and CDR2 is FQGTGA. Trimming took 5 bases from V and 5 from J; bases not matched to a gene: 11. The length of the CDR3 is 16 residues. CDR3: CASSPGSGRAGETQYF. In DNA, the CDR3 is TGTGCCAGCAGCCCAGGAAGCGGGAGGGCCGGGGAGACCCAGTACTTC.

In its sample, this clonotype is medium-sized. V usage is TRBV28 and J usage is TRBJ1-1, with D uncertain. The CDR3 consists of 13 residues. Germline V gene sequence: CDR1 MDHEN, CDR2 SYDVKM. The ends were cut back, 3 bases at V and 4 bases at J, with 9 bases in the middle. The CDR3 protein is CASSFESSTEAFF. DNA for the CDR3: TGTGCCAGCAGTTTCGAGTCCAGCACTGAAGCTTTCTTT.